This entry describes one T cell receptor (beta chain). The sample originates from a study of T cells in Graves' hyperthyroidism and ophthalmopathy. Uncontrolled infection, other autoimmune disease, pregnancy or lactation disqualified patients from enrolment. RNA transcripts served as the template for amplifying TCR beta CDR3 regions. A first-round RT-PCR of the TCR CDR3 used the HTBI primer set. TCRdb re-called the multiplex PCR reads through MiXCR, storing one row per CDR3 protein. The table lists a few hundred thousand distinct CDR3 sequences, less than 20% of them singletons, with around 6.6% in the top ten. The CDR3 consists of 17 residues. The germline gives CDR1 LGHNA, CDR2 YSLEER. Trimming shortened V by 0 bases and J by 4 bases, and 18 bases separated the two germline ends.

Material: blood. The chain recombines TRBV4-3 with TRBJ1-2; D may be TRBD1 (6 bases). The receptor was isolated from a woman between 25 and 40 years old with Graves' hyperthyroidism. The CDR3 reads CASSQDRSTGQIYGYTF. CDR3 in DNA: TGCGCCAGCAGCCAAGATCGGTCGACAGGCCAAATCTATGGCTACACCTTC.